The rows below give T cell receptor beta chains drawn from one sample of a study of T cell repertoires in cytomegalovirus infection. For these TCRs, the target antigens are not known. TCRdb analysed the reads with MiXCR anew, one entry per CDR3 protein. Of some 71,000 distinct CDR3 sequences listed, about 30% were seen once; the top ten hold 50% to 65%. The input for sequencing was CD8+ T cells from cultured PBMCs, taken from culture after CMV antigen stimulation. Receptors were obtained from a human donor in good health (CMV status not recorded). Some clones in this sample may be carry-over from other donors' samples. CDR3s include the opening cysteine and the closing phenylalanine or tryptophan. A D gene is named only where the DNA matches it firmly. Size is omitted from some rows. Given values are once, few, many or a class for expanded clones.

>TRBJ2-3|TRBD2|TRBV7-2|many
CASSFSGSEADTQYF
TGTGCCAGCAGCTTTAGCGGGAGCGAGGCAGATACGCAGTATTTT
>TRBJ2-1|NA|TRBV3-1|NA
CASSLWGNEQFF
TGTGCCAGCAGCCTTTGGGGCAATGAGCAGTTCTTC
>TRBJ2-3|TRBD2|TRBV7-9|NA
CASSLGTSGPWGTDTQYF
TGTGCCAGCAGCTTGGGGACTAGCGGCCCCTGGGGCACAGATACGCAGTATTTT
>TRBJ2-7|TRBD1|TRBV6-2/TRBV6-3|NA
CASSYSVEGGNSYEQYF
TGTGCCAGCAGTTACTCCGTCGAAGGGGGCAACTCCTACGAGCAGTACTTC
>TRBJ2-5|TRBD1|TRBV29-1|NA
CSVETGAQETQYF
TGCAGCGTTGAAACAGGGGCCCAAGAGACCCAGTACTTC
>TRBJ1-6|NA|TRBV20-1|NA
CSAPRPGALDSPLHF
TGCAGTGCCCCTCGACCGGGGGCGCTTGATTCACCCCTCCACTTT
>TRBJ2-1|NA|TRBV27|few
CASTPNGGPYNEQFF
TGTGCCAGCACCCCGAACGGGGGCCCCTACAATGAGCAGTTCTTC
>TRBJ2-1|NA|TRBV27|few
CASRAVDQLTGDEQFF
TGTGCCAGCAGGGCTGTGGACCAACTGACCGGGGATGAGCAGTTCTTC
>TRBJ1-1|NA|TRBV27|NA
CATGAASGTEAFF
TGTGCCACCGGAGCGGCTTCTGGCACTGAAGCTTTCTTT
>TRBJ1-3|NA|TRBV4-3|few
CASSQDSSLGNTIYF
TGCGCCAGCAGCCAAGATTCGAGCCTCGGAAACACCATATATTTT
>TRBJ1-5|NA|TRBV20-1|few
CSARVLKRTGRFKDQPQHF
TGCAGTGCTAGAGTCCTAAAACGAACAGGGCGGTTTAAGGATCAGCCCCAGCATTTT
>TRBJ2-2|NA|TRBV9|NA
CASSVATLGGELFF
TGTGCCAGCAGCGTAGCTACTCTGGGCGGGGAGCTGTTTTTT
>TRBJ2-7|NA|TRBV4-3|few
CASSQDRGARFGDEQYF
TGCGCCAGCAGCCAAGATCGGGGGGCCAGGTTTGGGGACGAGCAGTACTTC
>TRBJ2-3|NA|TRBV4-1|NA
CASSQDRGGPTDTQYF
TGCGCCAGCAGCCAAGATCGGGGTGGTCCCACAGATACGCAGTATTTT
>TRBJ2-1|NA|TRBV27|NA
CASSLDQSGYNEQFF
TGTGCCAGCAGTTTAGATCAGTCCGGCTACAATGAGCAGTTCTTC
>TRBJ2-3|NA|TRBV27|NA
CASSKVITAPDTQYF
TGTGCCAGCAGTAAGGTGATCACGGCCCCCGATACGCAGTATTTT
>TRBJ2-5|NA|TRBV7-6|many
CASSPRGAPETQYF
TGTGCCAGCAGCCCCCGCGGAGCGCCAGAGACCCAGTACTTC
>TRBJ1-5|NA|TRBV7-8|few
CASSPLIGEDGNLPQHF
TGTGCCAGCAGCCCCCTAATAGGGGAAGACGGCAATCTGCCCCAGCATTTT
>TRBJ2-4|TRBD2|TRBV4-1|few
CASSQDQLGGLAGGSWNIQYF
TGCGCCAGCAGCCAAGATCAATTAGGGGGACTAGCGGGAGGAAGCTGGAACATTCAGTACTTC
>TRBJ2-1|TRBD2|TRBV12-3/TRBV12-4|many
CASSLGTSGNYNEQFF
TGTGCCAGCAGTTTAGGGACTAGCGGGAACTACAATGAGCAGTTCTTC
>TRBJ1-2|NA|TRBV11-1|NA
CASSSFGGYTF
TGTGCCAGCAGCTCCTTTGGCGGCTACACCTTC
>TRBJ1-1|NA|TRBV12-3/TRBV12-4|NA
CASSLNEGWNTEAFF
TGTGCCAGCAGTTTAAATGAAGGCTGGAACACTGAAGCTTTCTTT
>TRBJ1-3|NA|TRBV7-6|few
CASSLRTPGPGNTIYF
TGTGCTAGCAGCTTAAGGACCCCAGGCCCTGGAAACACCATATATTTT
>TRBJ2-3|NA|TRBV12-3/TRBV12-4|NA
CASSDSGLSTDTQYF
TGTGCCAGCAGCGATAGCGGACTAAGCACAGATACGCAGTATTTT
>TRBJ2-3|TRBD2|TRBV18|few
CASSPGLAGSSSTDTQYF
TGTGCCAGCTCACCGGGTCTAGCGGGATCTTCGAGCACAGATACGCAGTATTTT
>TRBJ1-1|NA|TRBV4-1|once
CASSQDPLWQGAFF
TGCGCCAGCAGCCAAGATCCCCTTTGGCAGGGAGCTTTCTTT
>TRBJ1-1|NA|TRBV12-3/TRBV12-4|few
CASSVAWARVNTEAFF
TGTGCCAGCAGCGTGGCGTGGGCTAGGGTGAACACTGAAGCTTTCTTT
>TRBJ1-1|NA|TRBV4-3|NA
CASSQESPLSDWNTEAFF
TGCGCCAGCAGCCAAGAAAGCCCCCTAAGCGACTGGAACACTGAAGCTTTCTTT
>TRBJ2-5|TRBD2|TRBV4-3|NA
CASSQDRQAGATQETQYF
TGCGCCAGCAGCCAAGATAGGCAAGCGGGGGCAACACAAGAGACCCAGTACTTC
>TRBJ2-7|TRBD2|TRBV20-1|few
CSARDPLREGAYEQYF
TGCAGTGCTAGAGATCCTCTACGGGAGGGCGCCTACGAGCAGTACTTC
>TRBJ1-1|NA|TRBV3-1|few
CASSYREWGGAFF
TGTGCCAGCAGCTACCGAGAGTGGGGAGGAGCTTTCTTT
>TRBJ2-1|TRBD2|TRBV25-1|NA
CASSDSQREGDEQFF
TGTGCCAGCAGTGATTCCCAGCGGGAGGGGGATGAGCAGTTCTTC
>TRBJ2-1|TRBD2|TRBV20-1|few
CSAAILAGVGGRRNEQFF
TGCAGTGCGGCAATACTAGCGGGAGTTGGCGGTAGGAGGAATGAGCAGTTCTTC
>TRBJ2-1|NA|TRBV7-9|many
CASSFPPRGDNEQFF
TGTGCCAGCAGCTTTCCCCCCCGCGGGGACAATGAGCAGTTCTTC
>TRBJ2-5|NA|TRBV12-3/TRBV12-4|NA
CASSFGTGVRETQYF
TGTGCCAGCAGTTTTGGGACTGGGGTAAGGGAGACCCAGTACTTC
>TRBJ2-7|NA|TRBV6-1|NA
CASSERRVFANEQYF
TGTGCCAGCAGTGAACGAAGGGTGTTCGCGAACGAGCAGTACTTC
>TRBJ2-7|NA|TRBV28|NA
CASTPGTSYEQYF
TGTGCCAGCACCCCGGGGACCAGCTACGAGCAGTACTTC
>TRBJ2-7|NA|TRBV11-2|NA
CASSSAGRAYEQYF
TGTGCCAGCAGCTCCGCAGGAAGGGCCTACGAGCAGTACTTC
>TRBJ1-2|NA|TRBV18|many
CASSPQAGPGGYTF
TGTGCCAGCTCACCACAGGCGGGGCCAGGTGGCTACACCTTC
>TRBJ2-7|NA|TRBV7-9|few
CASSMGLSSYEQYF
TGTGCCAGCAGCATGGGACTGAGCTCCTACGAGCAGTACTTC
>TRBJ2-7|NA|TRBV20-1|once
CSAEAGTGGYEQYF
TGCAGTGCTGAAGCCGGGACTGGAGGATACGAGCAGTACTTC
>TRBJ1-1|NA|TRBV6-5|few
CASSYTSNTEAFF
TGTGCCAGCAGTTACACTTCAAACACTGAAGCTTTCTTT
>TRBJ1-5|TRBD1|TRBV12-3/TRBV12-4|NA
CASSLTGDNQPQHF
TGTGCCAGCAGCCTTACAGGGGACAATCAGCCCCAGCATTTT
>TRBJ1-1|TRBD1|TRBV6-5|NA
CASSYFTGEAFF
TGTGCCAGCAGTTACTTTACAGGGGAGGCTTTCTTT
>TRBJ2-1|NA|TRBV20-1|few
CSARDKVSYNEQFF
TGCAGTGCCCGGGACAAAGTCTCCTACAATGAGCAGTTCTTC
>TRBJ2-7|NA|TRBV7-2|many
CASSLDGPAYEQYF
TGTGCCAGCAGCTTAGACGGCCCCGCCTACGAGCAGTACTTC
>TRBJ1-6|TRBD1|TRBV27|NA
CASSSGTANSPLHF
TGTGCCAGCAGTTCCGGGACAGCGAATTCACCCCTCCACTTT
>TRBJ1-6|NA|TRBV4-1|many
CASSQGLSPLHF
TGCGCCAGCAGCCAAGGACTGTCACCCCTCCACTTT
>TRBJ1-5|NA|TRBV11-2|few
CASSLENQPQHF
TGTGCCAGCAGCTTAGAAAATCAGCCCCAGCATTTT
>TRBJ1-1|TRBD1|TRBV11-2|NA
CASRTTGTGGLDTEAFF
TGTGCCAGCAGGACTACTGGGACAGGGGGGTTGGACACTGAAGCTTTCTTT
>TRBJ2-7|TRBD2|TRBV30|NA
CAWGLSGSDEQYF
TGTGCCTGGGGGCTAAGCGGGAGCGACGAGCAGTACTTC
>TRBJ2-2|TRBD2|TRBV7-3|few
CASSDSGGALGELFF
TGTGCCAGCAGCGACTCGGGGGGGGCCCTCGGGGAGCTGTTTTTT
>TRBJ2-2|NA|TRBV19|once
CASLNRDRAGELFF
TGTGCCAGTCTGAACAGGGATCGGGCCGGGGAGCTGTTTTTT
>TRBJ1-4|NA|TRBV9|NA
CASGDNAGTRTTNEKLFF
TGTGCCAGCGGGGATAACGCAGGGACACGGACAACTAATGAAAAACTGTTTTTT
>TRBJ2-7|TRBD1|TRBV12-3/TRBV12-4|many
CASRFLGTGARVWGSYEQYF
TGTGCCAGCAGATTTTTGGGGACAGGGGCCCGCGTTTGGGGCTCCTACGAGCAGTACTTC
>TRBJ2-3|TRBD2|TRBV4-1|many
CASSPPQRGSTDTQYF
TGCGCCAGCAGCCCACCCCAGCGGGGGAGCACAGATACGCAGTATTTT
>TRBJ2-1|TRBD2|TRBV7-2|many
CASSLRIAGGSAYNEQFF
TGTGCCAGCAGCTTGCGGATAGCGGGAGGGTCAGCCTACAATGAGCAGTTCTTC
>TRBJ2-3|NA|TRBV6-1|NA
CASMGSDTQYF
TGTGCCTCTATGGGTTCAGATACGCAGTATTTT
>TRBJ2-1|TRBD2|TRBV11-2|few
CASGASGLNEQFF
TGTGCCAGCGGGGCTAGCGGCCTCAATGAGCAGTTCTTC